These 5 T cell receptor beta chains share one sample of origin, sequenced in a study of T cells after yellow fever vaccination (dated 2019 in TCRdb). The method was 5' RACE. The sequencer listed for this sample is Illumina HiSeq 2500. Using fastp at Q25 and MiXCR, TCRdb reprocessed the public reads and kept productive beta chains. Duplicate CDR3 protein sequences are folded into a single record with the most common DNA and genes. Within this sample are approximately 140,000 distinct CDR3 sequences, with 7% to 9% of them counted one time only. The ten largest clonotypes hold roughly 0.73% of the sample. Interpreted using the paper, the treatment or condition label stands for: live attenuated yellow fever vaccine strain. Sequencing used CD4+ T cells sorted from PBMCs, obtained 5 days after the yellow fever booster vaccination. The receptors originated from a man younger than 45 who received the YFV17D yellow fever vaccine.

The chain carries TRBV19 and TRBJ2-1; 8 nucleotides agree with TRBD1. The CDR3 sequence is 15 residues long. V lost 5 bases and J lost 6; bases outside the gene matches: 9. Germline CDR1 is LNHDA and CDR2 is SQIVND (reference sequence). CDR3 nucleotide sequence: TGTGCCAGTAGTCTCGGGGACAGGAGGGTCAATGAGCAGTTCTTC. It yields the protein CASSLGDRRVNEQFF.

The sample holds many counts of this clonotype. The V gene is TRBV6-2 or TRBV6-3, the J gene TRBJ2-1; the match to TRBD2 covers 8 bases. Germline V gene data show CDR1 as MNHEY and CDR2 as SVGEGT. J lost 2 bases, V lost 5 bases, and 8 bases had no gene match. The CDR3 sequence is 16 residues long. CDR3 residues: CASSTIRAGAYNEQFF. CDR3 nucleotide sequence: TGTGCCAGCAGTACCATCCGAGCGGGGGCCTACAATGAGCAGTTCTTC.

This clonotype was observed at least ten times. The J gene is TRBJ2-7, the V gene TRBV7-2; 8 nucleotides agree with TRBD1. The CDR3 loop spans 14 amino acids. Per germline, CDR1 SGHTA and CDR2 FQGNSA. V was clipped by 5 bases and J by 2 bases; unmatched bases: 5. The CDR3 nucleotides read TGTGCCAGCAGCCCCGGACAGGGCGCCTACGAGCAGTACTTC. Translating gives CASSPGQGAYEQYF.

There are many counts of this clonotype. The chain joins TRBV28 to TRBJ2-7, with 9 positions matching TRBD1. Germline V lookup: CDR1 MDHEN, CDR2 SYDVKM. The CDR3 is 14 amino acids. After removal of 10 bases from V and 1 base from J, the junction contained 8 bases not matched to a gene. CDR3 bases: TGTGCCACCATAGACAGGGGGACTTCCTACGAGCAGTACTTC. Translation: CATIDRGTSYEQYF.

This clonotype showed up many times. This rearrangement joins TRBV20-1 to TRBJ2-5; 7 bases map to TRBD1. CDR3 length: 13 residues. V lost 5 bases, J lost 5 bases, and 8 bases stayed unmatched. Germline CDR1 DFQATT, CDR2 SNEGSKA (reference sequence). The CDR3 nucleotides read TGCAGTGCTGAAGACAGGGTTCGGGAGACCCAGTACTTC. Translated, it gives CSAEDRVRETQYF.